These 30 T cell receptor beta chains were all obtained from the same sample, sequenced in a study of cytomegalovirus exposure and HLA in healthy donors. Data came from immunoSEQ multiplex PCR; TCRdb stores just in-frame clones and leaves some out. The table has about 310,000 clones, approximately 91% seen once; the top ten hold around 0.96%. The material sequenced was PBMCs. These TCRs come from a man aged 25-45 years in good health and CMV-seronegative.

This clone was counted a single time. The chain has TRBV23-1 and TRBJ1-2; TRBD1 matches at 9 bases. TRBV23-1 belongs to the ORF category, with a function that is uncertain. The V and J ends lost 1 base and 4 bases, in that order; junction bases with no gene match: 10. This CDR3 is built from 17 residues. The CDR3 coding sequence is TGCGCCAGCAGTCAATACAGGACAGGGGACGATACCTATGGCTACACCTTC. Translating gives CASSQYRTGDDTYGYTF.

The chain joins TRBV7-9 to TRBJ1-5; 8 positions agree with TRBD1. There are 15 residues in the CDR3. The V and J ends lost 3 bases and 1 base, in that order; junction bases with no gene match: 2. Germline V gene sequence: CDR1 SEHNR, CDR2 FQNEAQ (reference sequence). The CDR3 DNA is TGTGCCAGCAGCTTCCAGGGGGCGAGCAATCAGCCCCAGCATTTT. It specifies CASSFQGASNQPQHF.

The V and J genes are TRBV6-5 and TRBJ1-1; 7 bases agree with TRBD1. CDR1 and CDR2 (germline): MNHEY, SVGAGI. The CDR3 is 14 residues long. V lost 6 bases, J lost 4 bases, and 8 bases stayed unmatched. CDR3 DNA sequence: TGTGCCAGCAGGTCGGGACAGAGGGGCACTGAAGCTTTCTTT. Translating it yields CASRSGQRGTEAFF.

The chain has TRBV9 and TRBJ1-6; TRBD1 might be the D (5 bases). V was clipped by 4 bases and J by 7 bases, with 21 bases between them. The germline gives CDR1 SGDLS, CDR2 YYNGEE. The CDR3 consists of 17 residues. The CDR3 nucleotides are TGTGCCAGCAGCCCCTTCACTGGGGGGACGGGGAATTCACCCCTCCACTTT. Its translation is CASSPFTGGTGNSPLHF.

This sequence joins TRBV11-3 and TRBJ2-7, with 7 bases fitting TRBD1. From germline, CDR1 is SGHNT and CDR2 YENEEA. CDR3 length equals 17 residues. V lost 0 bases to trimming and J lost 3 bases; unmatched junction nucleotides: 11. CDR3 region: CASSLEPGTVVYYEQYF. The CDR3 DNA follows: TGTGCCAGCAGCTTAGAACCCGGGACAGTAGTTTACTACGAGCAGTACTTC.

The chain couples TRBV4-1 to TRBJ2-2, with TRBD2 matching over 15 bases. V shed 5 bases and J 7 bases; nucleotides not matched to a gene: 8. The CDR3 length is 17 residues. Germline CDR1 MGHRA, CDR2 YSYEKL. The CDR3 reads CASSSGLAGGRGGELFF. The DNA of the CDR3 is TGCGCCAGCAGCTCCGGACTAGCGGGGGGGCGCGGCGGGGAGCTGTTTTTT.

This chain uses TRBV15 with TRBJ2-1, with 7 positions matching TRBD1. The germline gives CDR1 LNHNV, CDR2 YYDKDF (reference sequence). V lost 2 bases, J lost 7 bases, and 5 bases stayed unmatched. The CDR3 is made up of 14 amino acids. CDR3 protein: CATSRHRGVNEQFF. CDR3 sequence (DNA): TGTGCCACCAGCAGACACAGGGGAGTAAATGAGCAGTTCTTC.

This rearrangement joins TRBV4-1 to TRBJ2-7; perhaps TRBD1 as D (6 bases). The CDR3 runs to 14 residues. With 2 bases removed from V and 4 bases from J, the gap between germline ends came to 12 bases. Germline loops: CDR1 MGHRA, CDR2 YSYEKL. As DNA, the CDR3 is TGCGCCAGCAGCCAAATGACAGGAAGATACGAGCAGTACTTC. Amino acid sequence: CASSQMTGRYEQYF.

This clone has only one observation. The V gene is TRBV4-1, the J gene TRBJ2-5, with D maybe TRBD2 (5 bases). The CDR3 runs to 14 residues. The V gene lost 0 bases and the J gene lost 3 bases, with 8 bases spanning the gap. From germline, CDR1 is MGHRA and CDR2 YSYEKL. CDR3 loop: CASSQERREETQYF. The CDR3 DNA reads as TGCGCCAGCAGCCAAGAGAGGCGGGAAGAGACCCAGTACTTC.

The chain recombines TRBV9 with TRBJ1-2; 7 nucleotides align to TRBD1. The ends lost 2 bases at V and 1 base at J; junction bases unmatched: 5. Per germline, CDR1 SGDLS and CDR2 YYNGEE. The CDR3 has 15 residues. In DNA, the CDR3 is TGTGCCAGCAGCGTGTGGGACAGCAATAACTATGGCTACACCTTC. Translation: CASSVWDSNNYGYTF. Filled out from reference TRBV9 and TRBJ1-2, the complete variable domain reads DSGVTQTPKHLITATGQRVTLRCSPRSGDLSVYWYQQSLDQGLQFLIQYYNGEERAKGNILERFSAQQFPDLHSELNLSSLELGDSALYFCASSVWDSNNYGYTFGSGTRLTVV.

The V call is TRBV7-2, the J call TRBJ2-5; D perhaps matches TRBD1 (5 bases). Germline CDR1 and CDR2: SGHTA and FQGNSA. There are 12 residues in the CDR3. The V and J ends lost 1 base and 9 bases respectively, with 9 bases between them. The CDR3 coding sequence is TGTGCCAGCAGCTTAGGGCAGGGTCCCCAGTACTTC. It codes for CASSLGQGPQYF.

CDR3 protein: CASSPPTGGPRNTEAFF. The DNA of the CDR3 is TGTGCCAGCTCACCACCGACAGGGGGCCCGAGGAACACTGAAGCTTTCTTT. The rearrangement links TRBV18 to TRBJ1-1, with TRBD1 matching over 10 bases. Germline values: CDR1 KGHSH, CDR2 LQKENI. With V trimmed by 0 bases and J by 1 base, 5 bases remained unmatched. The length of the CDR3 is 17 residues. The variable domain in full, completed from reference TRBV18 and TRBJ1-1, reads NAGVMQNPRHLVRRRGQEARLRCSPMKGHSHVYWYRQLPEEGLKFMVYLQKENIIDESGMPKERFSAEFPKEGPSILRIQQVVRGDSAAYFCASSPPTGGPRNTEAFFGQGTRLTVV.

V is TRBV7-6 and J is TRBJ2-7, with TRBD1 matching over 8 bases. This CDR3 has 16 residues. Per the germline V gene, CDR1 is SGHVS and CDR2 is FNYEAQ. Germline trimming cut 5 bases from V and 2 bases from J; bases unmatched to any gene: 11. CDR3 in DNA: TGTGCCAGCAGCCTAGGGGTACAGGGGGTTGCCTACGAGCAGTACTTC. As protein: CASSLGVQGVAYEQYF.

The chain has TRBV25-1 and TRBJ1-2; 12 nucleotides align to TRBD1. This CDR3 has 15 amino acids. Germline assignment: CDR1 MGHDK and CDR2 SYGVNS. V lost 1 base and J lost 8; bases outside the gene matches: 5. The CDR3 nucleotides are TGTGCCAGCAGTGAATGGGGACAGGGGGCTGGGGGCTACACCTTC. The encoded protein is CASSEWGQGAGGYTF.

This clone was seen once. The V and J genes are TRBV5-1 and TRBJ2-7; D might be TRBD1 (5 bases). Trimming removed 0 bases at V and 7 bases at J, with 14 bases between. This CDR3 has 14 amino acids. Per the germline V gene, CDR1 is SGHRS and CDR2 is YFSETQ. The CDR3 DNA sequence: TGCGCCAGCAGCTTGGCTCAGGGATCCTGGGAGCAGTACTTC. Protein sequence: CASSLAQGSWEQYF.

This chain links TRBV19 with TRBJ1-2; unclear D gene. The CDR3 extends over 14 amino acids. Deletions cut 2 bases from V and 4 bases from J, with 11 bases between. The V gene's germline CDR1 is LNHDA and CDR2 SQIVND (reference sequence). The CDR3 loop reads CASSISRGGYGYTF. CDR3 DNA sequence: TGTGCCAGTAGTATATCCCGGGGAGGCTATGGCTACACCTTC.

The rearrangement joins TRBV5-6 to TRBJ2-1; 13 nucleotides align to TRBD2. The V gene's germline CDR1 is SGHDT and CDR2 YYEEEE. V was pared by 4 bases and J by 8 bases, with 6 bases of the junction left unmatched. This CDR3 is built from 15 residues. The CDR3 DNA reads TGTGCCAGCAGCCAAGGACTAGCGGGGGTATATGAGCAGTTCTTC. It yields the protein CASSQGLAGVYEQFF.

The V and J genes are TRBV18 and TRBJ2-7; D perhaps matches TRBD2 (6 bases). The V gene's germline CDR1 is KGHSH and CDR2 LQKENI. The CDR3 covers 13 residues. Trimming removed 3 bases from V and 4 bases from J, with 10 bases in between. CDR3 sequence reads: CASSPGGWYEQYF. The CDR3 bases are TGTGCCAGCTCACCCGGGGGTTGGTACGAGCAGTACTTC.

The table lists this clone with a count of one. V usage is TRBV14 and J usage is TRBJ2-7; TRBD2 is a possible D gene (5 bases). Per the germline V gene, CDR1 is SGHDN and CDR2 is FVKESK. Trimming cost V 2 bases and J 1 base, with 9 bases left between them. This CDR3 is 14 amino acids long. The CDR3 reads CASSQRGYSYEQYF. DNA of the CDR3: TGTGCCAGCAGCCAACGAGGGTATTCCTACGAGCAGTACTTC.

The DNA for the CDR3 is TGCGCCAGCAGCTTGGCCAGGGCATATGACGAGCAGTACTTC. This translates into CASSLARAYDEQYF. The chain couples TRBV5-1 to TRBJ2-7; tentatively, D is TRBD1 (5 bases). The V end was cut by 0 bases, the J end by 5 bases, with 12 bases between. The CDR3 extends over 14 amino acids. CDR1 is SGHRS and CDR2 is YFSETQ in the germline V gene.

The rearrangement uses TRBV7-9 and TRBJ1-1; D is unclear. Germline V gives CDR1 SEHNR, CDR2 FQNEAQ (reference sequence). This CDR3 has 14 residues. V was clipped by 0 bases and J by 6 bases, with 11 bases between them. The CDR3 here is CASSLASLYPEAFF. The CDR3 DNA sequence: TGTGCCAGCAGCTTAGCGTCGTTGTATCCTGAAGCTTTCTTT.

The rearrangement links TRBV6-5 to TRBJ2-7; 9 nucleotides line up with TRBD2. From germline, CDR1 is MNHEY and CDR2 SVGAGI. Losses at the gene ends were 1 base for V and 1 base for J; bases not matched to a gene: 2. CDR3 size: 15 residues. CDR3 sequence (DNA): TGTGCCAGCAGTTACTTGCGGGGGGGTTCCTACGAGCAGTACTTC. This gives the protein CASSYLRGGSYEQYF.

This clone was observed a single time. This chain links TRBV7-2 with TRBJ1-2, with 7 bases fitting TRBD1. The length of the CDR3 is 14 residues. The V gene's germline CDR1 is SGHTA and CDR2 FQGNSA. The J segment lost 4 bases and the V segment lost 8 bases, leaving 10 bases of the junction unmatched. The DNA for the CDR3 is TGTGCCAGCGGACCGGGACAGAGTTTCTATGGCTACACCTTC. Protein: CASGPGQSFYGYTF.

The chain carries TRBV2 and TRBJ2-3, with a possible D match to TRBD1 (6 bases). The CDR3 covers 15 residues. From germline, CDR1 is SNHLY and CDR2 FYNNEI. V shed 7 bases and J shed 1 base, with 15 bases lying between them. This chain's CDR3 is CASKRVQGGTDTQYF. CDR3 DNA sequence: TGTGCCAGCAAGAGAGTACAGGGAGGCACAGATACGCAGTATTTT.

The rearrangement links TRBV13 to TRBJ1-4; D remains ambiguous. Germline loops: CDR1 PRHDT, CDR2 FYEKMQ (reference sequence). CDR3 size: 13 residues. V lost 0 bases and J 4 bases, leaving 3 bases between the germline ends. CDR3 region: CASSLGFNEKLFF. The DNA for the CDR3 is TGTGCCAGCAGCTTAGGCTTTAATGAAAAACTGTTTTTT.

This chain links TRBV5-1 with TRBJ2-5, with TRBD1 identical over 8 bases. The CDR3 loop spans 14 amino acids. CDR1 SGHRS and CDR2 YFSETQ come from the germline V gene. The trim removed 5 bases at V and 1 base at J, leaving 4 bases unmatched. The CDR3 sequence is CASSPTGGQETQYF. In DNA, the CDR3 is TGCGCCAGCAGTCCCACAGGGGGCCAAGAGACCCAGTACTTC.

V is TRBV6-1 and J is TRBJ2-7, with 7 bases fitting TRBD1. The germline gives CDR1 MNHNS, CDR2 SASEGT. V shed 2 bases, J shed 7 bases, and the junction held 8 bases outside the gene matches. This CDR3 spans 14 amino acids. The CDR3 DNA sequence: TGTGCCAGCAGTGAAAGTATAGGGGGCGATGAGCAGTACTTC. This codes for CASSESIGGDEQYF.

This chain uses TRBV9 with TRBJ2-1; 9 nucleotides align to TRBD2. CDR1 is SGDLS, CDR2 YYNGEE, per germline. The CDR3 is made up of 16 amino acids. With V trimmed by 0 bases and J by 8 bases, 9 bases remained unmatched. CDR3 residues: CASSVASSGGRDEQFF. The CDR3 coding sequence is TGTGCCAGCAGCGTAGCGAGTAGCGGGGGTCGGGATGAGCAGTTCTTC.

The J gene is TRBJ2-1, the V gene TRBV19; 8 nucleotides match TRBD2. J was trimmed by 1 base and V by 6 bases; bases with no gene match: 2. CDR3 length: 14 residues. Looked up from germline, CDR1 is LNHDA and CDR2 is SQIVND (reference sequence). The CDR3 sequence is CASSLAGSYNEQFF. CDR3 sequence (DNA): TGTGCCAGTAGCTTAGCGGGGTCCTACAATGAGCAGTTCTTC.

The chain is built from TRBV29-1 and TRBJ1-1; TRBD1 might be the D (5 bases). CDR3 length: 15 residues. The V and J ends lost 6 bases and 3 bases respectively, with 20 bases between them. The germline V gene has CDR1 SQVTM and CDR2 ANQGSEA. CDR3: CSVAESGTGHTEAFF. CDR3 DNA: TGCAGCGTGGCGGAATCCGGGACTGGCCACACTGAAGCTTTCTTT.